The 27 T cell receptor beta chains presented below share a single source sample, sequenced in a study of beta chain features in type 1 diabetes (dated by TCRdb to between 2018 and 2020). To prepare the library, the immunoSEQ multiplex PCR assay was applied. The High Capacity cDNA Reverse Transcription Kit was used to reverse transcribe all of the isolated RNA, meaning that expressed TCRB transcripts were what got sequenced. This immuneACCESS table, as held by TCRdb, lists in-frame sequences with V and J called but not all clones. Of the missing ones, under half trace to an unresolved V gene in checked studies; the others have no known cause. Here the sample has just over 600,000 clones; about a sixth occur a single time. The ten largest clones represent approximately 0.087% of the sample. Sequences were obtained from naive CD4+ T cells from blood. In light of the paper, this sample's cell subset or site label describes: true naive CD4+ T cells. The receptors stem from a man between 18 and 29 years old in good health.

This chain connects TRBV6-1 to TRBJ2-3; D call uncertain. From germline, CDR1 is MNHNS and CDR2 SASEGT. V gave up 4 bases and J gave up 4 bases, with 15 bases separating them. The CDR3 contains 15 residues. CDR3 nucleotide sequence: TGTGCCAGCAGTGGCGGCCCCGGATCGGCAGATACGCAGTATTTT. This translates into CASSGGPGSADTQYF.

The table lists this clone with a few counts. The genes are TRBV14 and TRBJ2-5; the D is unclear. CDR1 SGHDN and CDR2 FVKESK come from the germline V gene. The ends were cut back, 1 base at V and 1 base at J, with 13 bases in the middle. This CDR3 contains 16 residues. CDR3 sequence: CASSQVGSLSQETQYF. CDR3 coding DNA: TGTGCCAGCAGCCAAGTGGGCAGTTTGTCCCAAGAGACCCAGTACTTC.

As regards this clone: The same CDR3 can be traced to other DNA sequences in this sample. The chain uses TRBV5-1 and TRBJ2-7; D not certain. Trimming pared 0 bases from V and 5 bases from J, leaving 6 bases between. The CDR3 sequence is 12 residues long. CDR1 and CDR2 (germline): SGHRS, YFSETQ. The CDR3 DNA is TGCGCCAGCAGCTTGGAGAGGCACGAGCAGTACTTC. Amino acids: CASSLERHEQYF.

The gene calls are TRBV7-2 and TRBJ1-2; 7 positions agree with TRBD1. The germline V gene encodes CDR1 SGHTA and CDR2 FQGNSA. J lost 6 bases, V lost 5 bases, and 9 bases had no gene match. This CDR3 has 14 residues. CDR3 coding DNA: TGTGCCAGCAGCCCTAGACAGGGCCCGGATGGCTACACCTTC. It translates to CASSPRQGPDGYTF.

This chain joins TRBV2 and TRBJ1-2; TRBD1 matches at 9 bases. The CDR3 has 13 residues. V was pared by 4 bases and J by 7 bases, with 4 bases of the junction left unmatched. Germline V gives CDR1 SNHLY, CDR2 FYNNEI. The CDR3 is CASSGGQGGGYTF. CDR3 bases: TGTGCCAGCAGTGGGGGACAGGGCGGTGGCTACACCTTC.

The V and J genes are TRBV5-1 and TRBJ2-1, with 10 bases fitting TRBD2. Losses at the gene ends were 4 bases for V and 5 bases for J; bases not matched to a gene: 6. Per germline, CDR1 SGHRS and CDR2 YFSETQ. The length of the CDR3 is 15 residues. For the CDR3, the DNA is TGCGCCAGCAGCGAAGCGGGGGGGCCGCACAATGAGCAGTTCTTC. It yields the protein CASSEAGGPHNEQFF.

The rearrangement uses TRBV7-3 and TRBJ1-6; D not resolved. This CDR3 comprises 14 residues. CDR1 and CDR2 (germline): SGHTA, FQGTGA. Trimming left V 8 bases short and J 0 bases short, with 8 bases between. The CDR3 sequence is CASGGDSYNSPLHF. CDR3 coding DNA: TGTGCCAGCGGCGGGGACTCCTATAATTCACCCCTCCACTTT.

This clone has more than one count but fewer than ten. The gene calls are TRBV7-9 and TRBJ2-7, with a possible D match to TRBD1 (5 bases). This CDR3 has 15 residues. V was clipped by 3 bases and J by 0 bases, with 12 bases between them. Germline CDR1 reads SEHNR; CDR2 reads FQNEAQ (reference sequence). For the CDR3, the DNA is TGTGCCAGCAGCTTCTTCACAGACAGCTCCTACGAGCAGTACTTC. Translation gives CASSFFTDSSYEQYF.

The V call is TRBV4-3, the J call TRBJ1-1; 7 bases align to TRBD1. J lost 1 base, V lost 0 bases, and 2 bases had no gene match. Germline CDR1 reads LGHNA; CDR2 reads YSLEER. The CDR3 is 15 residues long. DNA of the CDR3: TGCGCCAGCAGCCAAGAACACAGGGGGAACACTGAAGCTTTCTTT. Encoded protein: CASSQEHRGNTEAFF.

V usage is TRBV2 and J usage is TRBJ2-7, with D tentatively TRBD1 (5 bases). The ends were cut back, 7 bases at V and 5 bases at J, with 12 bases in the middle. This CDR3 has 12 residues. In germline, CDR1 is SNHLY, CDR2 FYNNEI. DNA of the CDR3: TGTGCCAGCAAGACAGATGGAAACGAGCAGTACTTC. Its translation: CASKTDGNEQYF.

This chain links TRBV7-3 with TRBJ2-2, with TRBD2 identical over 14 bases. CDR1 and CDR2 from the germline V gene are SGHTA and FQGTGA. V was pared by 1 base and J by 1 base, with 5 bases of the junction left unmatched. The CDR3 consists of 19 residues. This chain's CDR3 is CASSLMSGTSGGNTGELFF. Here the CDR3 DNA reads TGTGCCAGCAGCTTAATGAGCGGGACTAGCGGGGGGAACACCGGGGAGCTGTTTTTT.

The V and J genes are TRBV9 and TRBJ1-5; D unresolved. V lost 4 bases and J lost 4, with 12 bases in between. The germline V gene encodes CDR1 SGDLS and CDR2 YYNGEE. This CDR3 comprises 14 residues. The DNA of the CDR3 is TGTGCCAGCAGCCCTAGGACGGAAAATCAGCCCCAGCATTTT. As protein: CASSPRTENQPQHF. The full variable domain, its missing parts supplied by reference TRBV9 and TRBJ1-5, is DSGVTQTPKHLITATGQRVTLRCSPRSGDLSVYWYQQSLDQGLQFLIQYYNGEERAKGNILERFSAQQFPDLHSELNLSSLELGDSALYFCASSPRTENQPQHFGDGTRLSIL.

This chain uses TRBV30 with TRBJ2-5, with TRBD1 identical over 7 bases. The trim removed 3 bases at V and 4 bases at J, leaving 8 bases unmatched. The germline V gene encodes CDR1 GTSNPN and CDR2 SVGIG (reference sequence). The CDR3 has 14 amino acids. CDR3 bases: TGTGCCTGGAGAGCCAAGGGGGCGGGAGAGACCCAGTACTTC. It encodes CAWRAKGAGETQYF.

The count of this clone is one. The gene calls are TRBV6-5 and TRBJ2-1; possibly TRBD1 for D (6 bases). V was cut by 6 bases and J by 9 bases, with 15 bases left in between. CDR1 MNHEY and CDR2 SVGAGI come from the germline V gene. This CDR3 region has 13 residues. CDR3 nucleotide sequence: TGTGCCAGCAGCCCCGTGGGGACAACTGAGCAGTTCTTC. Amino acids: CASSPVGTTEQFF.

CDR3 nucleotide sequence: TGTGCCAGCAGCGTAACTGGTGCTTTAAATCAGCCCCAGCATTTT. Translated, it gives CASSVTGALNQPQHF. The chain recombines TRBV9 with TRBJ1-5; D is ambiguous. V was shortened by 1 base and J by 4 bases, with 12 bases between the two germline ends. This CDR3 spans 15 amino acids. Germline V gene data show CDR1 as SGDLS and CDR2 as YYNGEE.

The genes are TRBV28 and TRBJ2-3, with D hard to call. Germline lookup yields CDR1 MDHEN and CDR2 SYDVKM. V lost 8 bases and J lost 3, with 18 bases in between. CDR3 length: 15 amino acids. The CDR3 loop reads CASQPALAVTDTQYF. DNA for the CDR3: TGTGCCAGCCAGCCGGCCCTTGCGGTGACAGATACGCAGTATTTT.

The rearrangement joins TRBV9 to TRBJ2-6; unclear D gene. Deletions cut 0 bases from V and 0 bases from J, with 10 bases between. Germline values: CDR1 SGDLS, CDR2 YYNGEE. The CDR3 has 17 amino acids. CDR3 sequence: CASSVGGRNSGANVLTF. CDR3 sequence (DNA): TGTGCCAGCAGCGTAGGTGGGCGGAACTCTGGGGCCAACGTCCTGACTTTC.

This rearrangement joins TRBV14 to TRBJ2-3, with TRBD2 matching 9 bases. The CDR3 is made up of 17 amino acids. V shed 0 bases, J shed 3 bases, and the junction held 7 bases outside the gene matches. CDR1 is SGHDN and CDR2 is FVKESK in the germline V gene. The DNA of the CDR3 is TGTGCCAGCAGCCAAGATTGGGCTAGCGGGAAAACAGATACGCAGTATTTT. Translation gives CASSQDWASGKTDTQYF.

This clone appeared a few times. This chain joins TRBV2 and TRBJ1-1; no definite D call. The CDR3 totals 13 residues. V was clipped by 4 bases and J by 7 bases, with 13 bases between them. In germline, CDR1 is SNHLY, CDR2 FYNNEI. CDR3 sequence: CASSVQGFNEAFF. As DNA, the CDR3 is TGTGCCAGCAGTGTCCAAGGTTTTAATGAAGCTTTCTTT.

The table lists this clone with a few counts. The rearrangement links TRBV7-9 to TRBJ2-7; D gene unclear. CDR1 and CDR2 from the germline V gene are SEHNR and FQNEAQ (reference sequence). The length of the CDR3 is 13 residues. V shed 5 bases and J shed 4 bases, with 12 bases lying between them. The CDR3 sequence is CASSLARGYEQYF. The CDR3 DNA follows: TGTGCCAGCAGCCTCGCTCGTGGTTACGAGCAGTACTTC.

J is TRBJ2-5 and V is TRBV7-2; D is uncertain. This CDR3 has 17 residues. The germline V gene has CDR1 SGHTA and CDR2 FQGNSA. The germline V and J ends were trimmed by 2 bases and 5 bases, with 21 bases remaining between them. The CDR3 spells CASSLKVQATLLETQYF. CDR3 bases: TGTGCCAGCAGCTTAAAGGTCCAGGCTACCTTACTCGAGACCCAGTACTTC.

This rearrangement joins TRBV2 to TRBJ2-3, with D possibly matching TRBD2 (6 bases). V lost 0 bases to trimming and J lost 0 bases, with 16 bases between them. CDR3 size: 18 residues. Germline values: CDR1 SNHLY, CDR2 FYNNEI. In DNA form, the CDR3 reads TGTGCCAGCAGTGAAGCCGCGGGAAGAGGGTGGAGCACAGATACGCAGTATTTT. It is translated as CASSEAAGRGWSTDTQYF.

The CDR3 DNA reads TGTGCCAGCAGGCTACGTAGGGGGGTCTCCTACGAGCAGTACTTC. As protein: CASRLRRGVSYEQYF. V usage is TRBV11-2 and J usage is TRBJ2-7; D tentatively fits TRBD1 or TRBD2 (6 bases each). Looked up from germline, CDR1 is SGHAT and CDR2 is FQNNGV. V shed 6 bases and J shed 0 bases, with 15 bases lying between them. This CDR3 is 15 amino acids long. Using reference TRBV11-2 and TRBJ2-7 for the parts outside the CDR3, the full variable domain is EAGVAQSPRYKIIEKRQSVAFWCNPISGHATLYWYQQILGQGPKLLIQFQNNGVVDDSQLPKDRFSAERLKGVDSTLKIQPAKLEDSAVYLCASRLRRGVSYEQYFGPGTRLTVT.

V usage is TRBV9 and J usage is TRBJ2-5; perhaps TRBD2 as D (6 bases). Germline CDR1 reads SGDLS; CDR2 reads YYNGEE. This CDR3 spans 16 amino acids. V lost 3 bases to trimming and J lost 2 bases, with 17 bases between them. CDR3 bases: TGTGCCAGCAGCGAGAGCTTAGGAGGGTTACAAGAGACCCAGTACTTC. Encoded protein: CASSESLGGLQETQYF.

This clone appeared a few times. The V gene is TRBV10-3, the J gene TRBJ2-1; 8 positions match TRBD2. The CDR3 totals 15 residues. J was trimmed by 4 bases and V by 6 bases; bases with no gene match: 8. The germline gives CDR1 ENHRY, CDR2 SYGVKD. CDR3 coding DNA: TGTGCCATCAGGGGAGGCGGGGGGCCTTACAATGAGCAGTTCTTC. Translated, it gives CAIRGGGGPYNEQFF.

This clone was counted between two and nine times. At one end, the junction sequence differs from germline, possibly due to a read error. The chain is built from TRBV5-8 and TRBJ1-2; D is undetermined. Germline CDR1 SGHTS, CDR2 YDEGEE. The CDR3 consists of 12 residues. The CDR3 DNA follows: TGTGCCAGCAGCTTGGCCCCATATGGCCACACCTTC. As protein: CASSLAPYGHTF.

The CDR3 is CASSPLNYGYTF. In DNA form, the CDR3 reads TGTGCCAGCAGTCCACTAAACTATGGCTACACCTTC. This chain connects TRBV28 to TRBJ1-2; D gene uncertain. This CDR3 is 12 amino acids long. The V gene lost 5 bases and the J gene lost 2 bases, with 6 bases spanning the gap. Germline assignment: CDR1 MDHEN and CDR2 SYDVKM.